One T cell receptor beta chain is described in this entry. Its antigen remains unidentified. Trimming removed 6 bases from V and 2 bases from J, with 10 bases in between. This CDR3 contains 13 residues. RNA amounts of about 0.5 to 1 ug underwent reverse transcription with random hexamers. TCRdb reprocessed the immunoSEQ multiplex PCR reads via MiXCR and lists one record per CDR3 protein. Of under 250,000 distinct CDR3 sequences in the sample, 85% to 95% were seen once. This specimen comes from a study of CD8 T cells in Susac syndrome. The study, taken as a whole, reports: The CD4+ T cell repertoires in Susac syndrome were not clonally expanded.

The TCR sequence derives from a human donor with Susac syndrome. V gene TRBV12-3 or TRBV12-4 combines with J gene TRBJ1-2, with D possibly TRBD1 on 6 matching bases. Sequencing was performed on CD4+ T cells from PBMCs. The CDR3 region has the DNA TGTGCCAGCAGGATCCAGGGGAACTATGGCTACACCTTC. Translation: CASRIQGNYGYTF.